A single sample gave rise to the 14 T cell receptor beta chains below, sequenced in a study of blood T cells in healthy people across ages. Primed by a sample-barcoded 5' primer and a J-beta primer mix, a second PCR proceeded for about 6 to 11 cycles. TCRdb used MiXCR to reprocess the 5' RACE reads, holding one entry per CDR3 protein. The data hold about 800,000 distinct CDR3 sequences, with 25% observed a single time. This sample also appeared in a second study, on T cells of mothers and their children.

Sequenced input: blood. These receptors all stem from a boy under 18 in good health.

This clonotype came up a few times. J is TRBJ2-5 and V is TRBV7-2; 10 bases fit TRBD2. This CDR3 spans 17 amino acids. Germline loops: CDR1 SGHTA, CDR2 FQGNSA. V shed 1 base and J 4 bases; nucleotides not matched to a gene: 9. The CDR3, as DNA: TGTGCCAGCAGCTTAGGCGGGACTAGCGTTGAGGGAGAGACCCAGTACTTC. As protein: CASSLGGTSVEGETQYF.

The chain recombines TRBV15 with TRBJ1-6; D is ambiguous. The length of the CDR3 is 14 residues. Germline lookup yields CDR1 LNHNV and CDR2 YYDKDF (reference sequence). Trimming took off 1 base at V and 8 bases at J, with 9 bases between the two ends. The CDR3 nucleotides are TGTGCCACCAGCAGAGGGGGTCGGGATTCACCCCTCCACTTT. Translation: CATSRGGRDSPLHF. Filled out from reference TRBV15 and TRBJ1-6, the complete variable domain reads DAMVIQNPRYQVTQFGKPVTLSCSQTLNHNVMYWYQQKSSQAPKLLFHYYDKDFNNEADTPDNFQSRRPNTSFCFLDIRSPGLGDTAMYLCATSRGGRDSPLHFGNGTRLTVT.

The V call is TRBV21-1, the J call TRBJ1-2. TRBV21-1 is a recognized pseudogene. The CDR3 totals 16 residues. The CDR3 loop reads CASSNFPQNQDYGYTF. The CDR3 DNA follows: TGTGCCAGCAGCAATTTCCCACAGAACCAAGATTATGGCTACACCTTC.

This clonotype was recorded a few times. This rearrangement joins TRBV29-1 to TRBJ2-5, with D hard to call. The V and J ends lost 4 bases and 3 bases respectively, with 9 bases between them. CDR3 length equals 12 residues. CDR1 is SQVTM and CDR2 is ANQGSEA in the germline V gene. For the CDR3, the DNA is TGCAGCGTTGTGTGGGTGGAAGAGACCCAGTACTTC. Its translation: CSVVWVEETQYF.

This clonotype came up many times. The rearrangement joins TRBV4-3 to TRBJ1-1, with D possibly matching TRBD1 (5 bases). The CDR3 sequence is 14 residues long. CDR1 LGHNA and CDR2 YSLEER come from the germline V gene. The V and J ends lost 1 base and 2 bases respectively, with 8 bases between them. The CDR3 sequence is CASSQGRGNTEAFF. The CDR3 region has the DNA TGCGCCAGCAGCCAAGGGAGGGGAAACACTGAAGCTTTCTTT.

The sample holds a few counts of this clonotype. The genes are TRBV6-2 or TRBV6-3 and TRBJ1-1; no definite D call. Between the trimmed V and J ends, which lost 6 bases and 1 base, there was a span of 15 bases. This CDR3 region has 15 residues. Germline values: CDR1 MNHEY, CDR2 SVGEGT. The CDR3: CASSHQKVPNTEAFF. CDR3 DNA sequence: TGTGCCAGCAGCCACCAAAAAGTCCCGAACACTGAAGCTTTCTTT.

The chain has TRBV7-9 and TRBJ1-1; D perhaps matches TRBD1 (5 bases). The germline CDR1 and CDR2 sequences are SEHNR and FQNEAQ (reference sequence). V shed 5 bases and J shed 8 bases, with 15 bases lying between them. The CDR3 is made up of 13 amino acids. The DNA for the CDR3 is TGTGCCAGCAGCATCCGGGACGGGGGGGAAGCTTTCTTT. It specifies CASSIRDGGEAFF.

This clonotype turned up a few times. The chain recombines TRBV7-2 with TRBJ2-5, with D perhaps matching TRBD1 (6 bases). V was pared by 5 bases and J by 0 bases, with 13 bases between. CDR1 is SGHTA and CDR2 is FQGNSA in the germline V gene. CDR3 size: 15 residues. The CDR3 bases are TGTGCCAGCAGCCTATGGGACAAGCACCAAGAGACCCAGTACTTC. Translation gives CASSLWDKHQETQYF. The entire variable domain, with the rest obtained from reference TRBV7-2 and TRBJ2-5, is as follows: GAGVSQSPSNKVTEKGKDVELRCDPISGHTALYWYRQSLGQGLEFLIYFQGNSAPDKSGLPSDRFSAERTGGSVSTLTIQRTQQEDSAVYLCASSLWDKHQETQYFGPGTRLLVL.

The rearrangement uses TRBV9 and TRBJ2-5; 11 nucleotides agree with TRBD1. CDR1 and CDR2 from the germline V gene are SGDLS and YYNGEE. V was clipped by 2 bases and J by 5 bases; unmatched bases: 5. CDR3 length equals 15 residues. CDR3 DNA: TGTGCCAGCAGCGTTTGGACAGGGGGCTTGGAGACCCAGTACTTC. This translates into CASSVWTGGLETQYF.

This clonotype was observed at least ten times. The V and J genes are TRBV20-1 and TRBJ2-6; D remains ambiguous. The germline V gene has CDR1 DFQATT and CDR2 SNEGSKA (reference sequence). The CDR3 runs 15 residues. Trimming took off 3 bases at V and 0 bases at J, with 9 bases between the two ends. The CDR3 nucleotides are TGCAGTGCTAGTCTGCCTGGCTCTGGGGCCAACGTCCTGACTTTC. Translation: CSASLPGSGANVLTF.

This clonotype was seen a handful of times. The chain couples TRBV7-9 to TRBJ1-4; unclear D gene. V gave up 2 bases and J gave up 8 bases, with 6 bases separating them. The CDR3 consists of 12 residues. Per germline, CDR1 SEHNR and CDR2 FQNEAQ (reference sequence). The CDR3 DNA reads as TGTGCCAGCAGCTTAACCCGAGAAAAACTGTTTTTT. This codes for CASSLTREKLFF.

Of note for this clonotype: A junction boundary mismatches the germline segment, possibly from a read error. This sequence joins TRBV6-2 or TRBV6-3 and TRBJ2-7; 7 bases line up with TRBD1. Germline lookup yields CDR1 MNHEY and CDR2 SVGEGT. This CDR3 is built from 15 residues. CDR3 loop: CASSYPGQATYEQHF. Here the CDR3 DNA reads TGTGCCAGCAGTTACCCCGGACAGGCTACCTACGAGCAGCACTTC.

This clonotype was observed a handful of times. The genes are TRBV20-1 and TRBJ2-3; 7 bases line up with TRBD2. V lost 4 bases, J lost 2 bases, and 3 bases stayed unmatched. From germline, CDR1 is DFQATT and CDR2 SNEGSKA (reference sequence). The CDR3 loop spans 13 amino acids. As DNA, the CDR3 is TGCAGTGCTACAAGCGGGAACACAGATACGCAGTATTTT. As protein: CSATSGNTDTQYF.

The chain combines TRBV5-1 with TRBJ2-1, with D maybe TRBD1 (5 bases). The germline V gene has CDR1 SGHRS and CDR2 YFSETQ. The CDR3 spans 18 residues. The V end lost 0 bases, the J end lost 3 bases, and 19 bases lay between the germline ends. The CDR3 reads CASSLEAGWGVVYNEQFF. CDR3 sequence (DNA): TGCGCCAGCAGCTTGGAAGCCGGGTGGGGCGTCGTCTACAATGAGCAGTTCTTC.